A single sample gave rise to the 24 T cell receptor beta chains below, sequenced in a study of T cell responses to AZD1222 COVID-19 vaccine. Only in-frame clones appear in the TCRdb table, and some are missing; sequencing was by immunoSEQ multiplex PCR. The sample has about 150,000 clones, roughly 91% seen once. The input for sequencing was peripheral blood, taken on day 0 of AZD1222 vaccination. These receptors were collected from an adult in good health.

This clone is a singleton in its sample. The chain links TRBV12-3 or TRBV12-4 to TRBJ1-1; weak D call: TRBD1 (5 bases). This CDR3 has 11 amino acids. V was clipped by 5 bases and J by 10 bases, with 11 bases between them. The CDR3 nucleotides read TGTGCCAGCAGTCGGGACTCGACAGCTTTCTTT. It codes for CASSRDSTAFF.

The J gene is TRBJ1-5, the V gene TRBV12-3 or TRBV12-4; possibly TRBD1 for D (6 bases). The CDR3 has 13 amino acids. V was pared by 8 bases and J by 5 bases, with 13 bases between. The chain's CDR3 is CASGGGADQPQHF. In nucleotides, the CDR3 is TGTGCCAGCGGTGGGGGGGCGGATCAGCCCCAGCATTTT.

This clone was seen only a few times. J is TRBJ1-3 and V is TRBV11-2; weak D call: TRBD1 (5 bases). CDR3 length: 16 residues. Germline values: CDR1 SGHAT, CDR2 FQNNGV. Trimming stripped 5 bases from V and 4 bases from J, with 18 bases between. CDR3 bases: TGTGCCAGCAGCGGCGGTAGAGGTGGGGCAGGAAACACCATATATTTT. Translating gives CASSGGRGGAGNTIYF.

About this clone itself: The same CDR3 can be traced to other DNA sequences in this sample. The rearrangement links TRBV5-6 to TRBJ1-1; D is ambiguous. Germline V CDR1 and CDR2: SGHDT, YYEEEE. The ends were cut back, 4 bases at V and 5 bases at J, with 6 bases in the middle. CDR3 size: 11 residues. The CDR3 sequence is CASSLGTEAFF. The CDR3 nucleotides read TGTGCCAGCAGCCTTGGGACTGAAGCTTTCTTT.

The V and J genes are TRBV18 and TRBJ1-1, with D uncertain. This CDR3 is 13 amino acids long. Trimming removed 2 bases at V and 2 bases at J, with 6 bases between. The germline CDR1 and CDR2 sequences are KGHSH and LQKENI. CDR3 residues: CASSPIRNTEAFF. Here the CDR3 DNA reads TGTGCCAGCTCACCAATTCGAAACACTGAAGCTTTCTTT.

V usage is TRBV19 and J usage is TRBJ1-3; tentatively, D is TRBD1 (5 bases). Trimming stripped 5 bases from V and 1 base from J, with 15 bases between. CDR1 and CDR2 (germline): LNHDA, SQIVND (reference sequence). The CDR3 spans 16 residues. The CDR3 coding sequence is TGTGCCAGTAGTGCAGGACAACTCCTTTCTGGAAACACCATATATTTT. Translated: CASSAGQLLSGNTIYF.

The V and J genes are TRBV6-5 and TRBJ2-7; D is uncertain. V dropped 2 bases and J dropped 0 bases, with 11 bases sitting between them. Germline V gene sequence: CDR1 MNHEY, CDR2 SVGAGI. CDR3 length equals 15 residues. The CDR3: CASSYGAGSSYEQYF. The CDR3 coding sequence is TGTGCCAGCAGTTACGGAGCAGGTAGCTCCTACGAGCAGTACTTC.

The chain employs TRBV9 and TRBJ2-1; tentative D call: TRBD2 (5 bases). V gave up 3 bases and J gave up 8 bases, with 9 bases separating them. The CDR3 spans 12 residues. CDR1 and CDR2 from the germline V gene are SGDLS and YYNGEE. CDR3 sequence: CASSAPSYEQFF. CDR3 DNA: TGTGCCAGCAGCGCGCCTAGCTATGAGCAGTTCTTC. The whole variable domain, filled in from reference TRBV9 and TRBJ2-1, reads DSGVTQTPKHLITATGQRVTLRCSPRSGDLSVYWYQQSLDQGLQFLIQYYNGEERAKGNILERFSAQQFPDLHSELNLSSLELGDSALYFCASSAPSYEQFFGPGTRLTVL.

The chain joins TRBV24-1 to TRBJ2-3; TRBD1 matches 8 bases. This CDR3 has 13 residues. V was pared by 7 bases and J by 6 bases, with 5 bases of the junction left unmatched. Looked up from germline, CDR1 is KGHDR and CDR2 is SFDVKD. CDR3 loop: CATRDRGLDTQYF. CDR3 nucleotides: TGTGCCACCAGAGACAGGGGTTTGGATACGCAGTATTTT.

The rearrangement links TRBV7-3 to TRBJ2-7, with unresolved D. Deletions cut 2 bases from V and 6 bases from J, with 11 bases between. The germline V gene encodes CDR1 SGHTA and CDR2 FQGTGA. The CDR3 extends over 13 amino acids. For the CDR3, the DNA is TGTGCCAGCAGCTTAGCCCTACTGTCCGAGCAGTACTTC. Translating gives CASSLALLSEQYF.

The V and J genes are TRBV7-9 and TRBJ1-1; TRBD1 is a possible D gene (5 bases). The V gene lost 5 bases and the J gene lost 5 bases, with 21 bases spanning the gap. The CDR3 sequence is 16 residues long. CDR1 and CDR2 (germline): SEHNR, FQNEAQ (reference sequence). CDR3 region: CASSPAAGRSNTEAFF. CDR3 DNA: TGTGCCAGCAGCCCCGCGGCAGGGCGTTCGAATACTGAAGCTTTCTTT.

The chain links TRBV21-1 to TRBJ2-1. TRBV21-1 is a pseudogene segment. The length of the CDR3 is 18 residues. In nucleotides, the CDR3 is TGTGCCAGCAGCCACTCGGGCCAGGACCCCCTGTCCTACAATGAGCAGTTCTTC. Translating it yields CASSHSGQDPLSYNEQFF.

The sample holds one count of this clone. This chain connects TRBV5-6 to TRBJ2-7, with TRBD1 as a possible D gene (5 bases). Germline loops: CDR1 SGHDT, CDR2 YYEEEE. V shed 2 bases and J shed 2 bases, with 8 bases lying between them. This CDR3 has 13 residues. The CDR3 sequence is CASSFQTAYEQYF. The CDR3 region has the DNA TGTGCCAGCAGCTTCCAGACAGCCTACGAGCAGTACTTC.

In its sample, this clone was seen a few times. This chain uses TRBV6-5 with TRBJ1-2; D gene ambiguous. Germline CDR1 reads MNHEY; CDR2 reads SVGAGI. The CDR3 runs 13 residues. Trimming shortened V by 7 bases and J by 4 bases, and 13 bases separated the two germline ends. CDR3 nucleotide sequence: TGTGCCAGCATCCCCCCGGGCGGCTATGGCTACACCTTC. Its translation is CASIPPGGYGYTF.

The chain is built from TRBV9 and TRBJ2-6; TRBD2 matches 12 bases. The CDR3 sequence is 16 residues long. J lost 9 bases, V lost 4 bases, and 8 bases had no gene match. Germline V gene data show CDR1 as SGDLS and CDR2 as YYNGEE. The DNA of the CDR3 is TGTGCCAGCAGCACTGGACTAGCGGGGATTCTCAACGTCCTGACTTTC. Protein: CASSTGLAGILNVLTF.

The rearrangement uses TRBV11-2 and TRBJ1-1; D is unresolved. Germline V gives CDR1 SGHAT, CDR2 FQNNGV. CDR3 length: 13 amino acids. Trimming stripped 1 base from V and 3 bases from J, with 6 bases between. This chain's CDR3 is CASSLGMDTEAFF. For the CDR3, the DNA is TGTGCCAGCAGCTTAGGGATGGACACTGAAGCTTTCTTT.

J is TRBJ2-1 and V is TRBV3-1 (or the pseudogene TRBV3-2); 13 bases align to TRBD2. From germline, CDR1 is LGHDT and CDR2 YNNKEL (reference sequence). The CDR3 totals 16 residues. The junction had 6 bases not matched to a gene; V was cut back by 1 base and J by 9 bases. CDR3 amino acids: CASSQGRTSGSPEQFF. CDR3 bases: TGTGCCAGCAGCCAAGGACGGACTAGCGGGAGCCCTGAGCAGTTCTTC.

The chain has TRBV6-1 and TRBJ1-5; TRBD1 might be the D (5 bases). V lost 2 bases and J 4 bases, leaving 12 bases between the germline ends. The CDR3 has 15 amino acids. Germline V CDR1 and CDR2: MNHNS, SASEGT. CDR3 sequence: CASSELVGRNQPQHF. The CDR3 nucleotides are TGTGCCAGCAGTGAATTGGTGGGACGAAATCAGCCCCAGCATTTT.

V gene TRBV6-5 combines with J gene TRBJ1-2; D is possibly TRBD1 (5 bases). Germline V lookup: CDR1 MNHEY, CDR2 SVGAGI. The CDR3 sequence is 13 residues long. The V gene lost 6 bases and the J gene lost 0 bases, with 8 bases spanning the gap. As DNA, the CDR3 is TGTGCCAGCAGAGAGGGGCCTAACTATGGCTACACCTTC. The encoded protein is CASREGPNYGYTF.

V and J are TRBV6-2 or TRBV6-3 and TRBJ1-5, with D hard to call. Trimming shortened V by 1 base and J by 7 bases, and 14 bases separated the two germline ends. This CDR3 has 15 amino acids. Germline loops: CDR1 MNHEY, CDR2 SVGEGT. The CDR3 reads CASSYLEIRGQPQHF. CDR3 nucleotide sequence: TGTGCCAGCAGTTACTTAGAGATCCGGGGACAGCCCCAGCATTTT.

In this sample, this clone turned up a few times. The genes are TRBV5-8 and TRBJ1-5; D is unresolved. With 0 bases removed from V and 0 bases from J, the gap between germline ends came to 7 bases. There are 15 residues in the CDR3. CDR1 is SGHTS, CDR2 YDEGEE, per germline. The CDR3 sequence: CASSLGGYSNQPQHF. CDR3 DNA sequence: TGTGCCAGCAGCTTGGGGGGATATAGCAATCAGCCCCAGCATTTT.

The J gene is TRBJ1-3, the V gene TRBV11-2; no reliable D call. Trimming removed 4 bases from V and 0 bases from J, with 19 bases in between. CDR1 and CDR2 (germline): SGHAT, FQNNGV. The CDR3 runs 18 residues. Here the CDR3 reads CASSSASAGSSSGNTIYF. The CDR3 DNA follows: TGTGCCAGCAGCTCGGCGAGCGCAGGATCAAGCTCTGGAAACACCATATATTTT. Full variable domain (remainder filled in from reference TRBV11-2 and TRBJ1-3): EAGVAQSPRYKIIEKRQSVAFWCNPISGHATLYWYQQILGQGPKLLIQFQNNGVVDDSQLPKDRFSAERLKGVDSTLKIQPAKLEDSAVYLCASSSASAGSSSGNTIYFGEGSWLTVV.

The rearrangement uses TRBV6-1 and TRBJ2-2; D may be TRBD1 (6 bases). Deletions cut 3 bases from V and 6 bases from J, with 17 bases between. The CDR3 contains 16 residues. The germline V gene has CDR1 MNHNS and CDR2 SASEGT. This CDR3 is CASSDPRGNWPGELFF. Here the CDR3 DNA reads TGTGCCAGCAGTGACCCCAGGGGTAATTGGCCCGGGGAGCTGTTTTTT.

This clone was detected once. The rearrangement joins TRBV6-2 or TRBV6-3 to TRBJ1-1; possibly TRBD1 for D (5 bases). This CDR3 contains 14 residues. V gave up 5 bases and J gave up 11 bases, with 21 bases separating them. Per the germline V gene, CDR1 is MNHEY and CDR2 is SVGEGT. The CDR3, as DNA: TGTGCCAGCAGTCTTCTAGATTCCAGGGTGTACGCTTTCTTT. It codes for CASSLLDSRVYAFF.